Following are 12 T cell receptor beta chains from one sample sequenced in a study of tumor-infiltrating lymphocytes in primary liver carcinoma. The template, roughly 510 ng total RNA, yielded TCR beta cDNA made with a constant-region primer. Three rounds of nested multiplex PCR with slightly modified ARM-PCR produced TCR beta libraries. Both of the initial two PCR rounds ran for about 11 cycles and employed TRBV1-TRBV30 forward primers alongside a C-beta reverse primer. Via MiXCR, TCRdb re-called the multiplex PCR reads, giving one row per CDR3 protein. This sample has some 180,000 distinct CDR3 sequences, with around 60% found just once. Unsorted whole blood served as the source of blood RNA, and germline DNA was extracted as well. Material: peripheral blood. The source of these receptors is a man aged 40-55 years with primary liver carcinoma and hepatitis B virus infection.

With respect to this clonotype: The junction differs from germline at one of its ends, possibly a read error. The CDR3 loop reads CASSPPLGTSDKQETQHF. The CDR3 DNA sequence: TGTGCCAGCAGCCCCCCCTTAGGGACTAGCGATAAACAAGAGACCCAGCACTTC. The chain recombines TRBV4-2 with TRBJ2-5, with 10 positions matching TRBD2. This CDR3 has 18 amino acids. Germline V gene sequence: CDR1 LGHNA, CDR2 YNFKEQ.

The genes are TRBV28 and TRBJ2-1; weak D call: TRBD2 (7 bases). The ends were cut back, 11 bases at V and 8 bases at J, with 16 bases in the middle. The germline gives CDR1 MDHEN, CDR2 SYDVKM. The CDR3 is 12 amino acids. The CDR3 loop reads CAESPGGDEQFF. DNA for the CDR3: TGTGCCGAATCGCCGGGGGGCGATGAGCAGTTCTTC.

As to this clonotype: This clone may be a read error of a much larger clone one base away. The conserved phenylalanine or tryptophan is not found at the CDR3 terminus, so this likely reflects a read error. The chain uses TRBV6-6 and TRBJ2-3, with D unresolved. The germline V and J ends were trimmed by 6 bases and 6 bases, with 7 bases remaining between them. Germline V lookup: CDR1 MNHNY, CDR2 SVGAGI (reference sequence). This CDR3 region has 11 residues. As DNA, the CDR3 is TGTGCCAGCAGCCCACGGGATACGCAGTATGTT. This translates into CASSPRDTQYV.

The V call is TRBV28, the J call TRBJ2-5, with TRBD1 as a possible D gene (6 bases). Germline loops: CDR1 MDHEN, CDR2 SYDVKM. This CDR3 comprises 14 residues. V was cut by 5 bases and J by 5 bases, with 15 bases left in between. The CDR3 DNA reads TGTGCCAGCAGTCCTACAGGGTCCATGGAGACCCAGTACTTC. Translation: CASSPTGSMETQYF. The full variable domain, its missing parts supplied by reference TRBV28 and TRBJ2-5, is DVKVTQSSRYLVKRTGEKVFLECVQDMDHENMFWYRQDPGLGLRLIYFSYDVKMKEKGDIPEGYSVSREKKERFSLILESASTNQTSMYLCASSPTGSMETQYFGPGTRLLVL.

The chain combines TRBV28 with TRBJ2-7; a possible D gene is TRBD2 (5 bases). Trimming left V 6 bases short and J 6 bases short, with 12 bases between. Germline lookup yields CDR1 MDHEN and CDR2 SYDVKM. This CDR3 region has 12 residues. DNA of the CDR3: TGTGCCAGCAGCCTAGCCGATACCGAGCAGTACTTC. Encoded protein: CASSLADTEQYF. The full variable domain, with the rest looked up from reference TRBV28 and TRBJ2-7, is DVKVTQSSRYLVKRTGEKVFLECVQDMDHENMFWYRQDPGLGLRLIYFSYDVKMKEKGDIPEGYSVSREKKERFSLILESASTNQTSMYLCASSLADTEQYFGPGTRLTVT.

Concerning this clonotype: The junction does not match germline at one end; this may be a read error. This sequence joins TRBV6-2 or TRBV6-3 and TRBJ2-5; 8 positions agree with TRBD1. Germline V gives CDR1 MNHEY, CDR2 SVGEGT. This CDR3 is 15 amino acids long. The CDR3 DNA reads TGTACCAGCAGTATGGTGGACAGGGAAGAGGAGACCCAGTACTTC. Translation: CTSSMVDREEETQYF.

In the case of this clonotype: Since a much larger clone is just one base distant, this may be a read error. CDR3 coding DNA: TGCAGCGTTAATGGGGGGCGCAACGAGCAGTACTTC. The encoded protein is CSVNGGRNEQYF. The genes are TRBV29-1 and TRBJ2-7; D assignment may be TRBD1 or TRBD2 (6 bases each). V was cut by 5 bases and J by 5 bases, with 13 bases left in between. Germline assignment: CDR1 SQVTM and CDR2 ANQGSEA. The CDR3 is 12 residues long.

This sequence joins TRBV12-3 or TRBV12-4 and TRBJ1-1; D is ambiguous. V gave up 6 bases and J gave up 5 bases, with 13 bases separating them. The CDR3 loop spans 13 amino acids. The CDR3 is CASSLQRGTEAFF. The CDR3 nucleotides are TGTGCCAGCAGCCTACAGAGAGGAACTGAAGCTTTCTTT.

The chain joins TRBV11-2 to TRBJ2-1, with 8 bases identical to TRBD2. Germline CDR1 reads SGHAT; CDR2 reads FQNNGV. After removal of 9 bases from V and 1 base from J, the junction contained 8 bases not matched to a gene. The CDR3 has 15 amino acids. CDR3 in amino acids: CASSLAGLSYNEQFF. CDR3 DNA sequence: TGTGCCAGTAGCCTAGCGGGCCTTTCCTACAATGAGCAGTTCTTC.

This clonotype has only a few counts. The rearrangement joins TRBV12-3 or TRBV12-4 to TRBJ2-2; the match to TRBD2 covers 8 bases. CDR3 length: 17 amino acids. The junction had 14 bases not matched to a gene; V was cut back by 7 bases and J by 4 bases. The CDR3 DNA reads TGTGCCAGCACCCAGACTAGCGCCCCAGGTAGCACCGGGGAGCTGTTTTTT. Encoded protein: CASTQTSAPGSTGELFF.

This sequence joins TRBV7-9 and TRBJ2-7; 7 bases agree with TRBD1. This CDR3 contains 14 residues. CDR1 is SEHNR, CDR2 FQNEAQ, per germline (reference sequence). The V and J ends lost 6 bases and 4 bases, in that order; junction bases with no gene match: 9. The CDR3 protein is CASSRWDSPYEQYF. The CDR3 bases are TGTGCCAGCAGTAGGTGGGACAGCCCTTACGAGCAGTACTTC.

This rearrangement joins TRBV6-1 to TRBJ2-1; TRBD2 matches 9 bases. The V and J ends lost 0 bases and 6 bases, in that order; junction bases with no gene match: 12. There are 18 residues in the CDR3. Germline assignment: CDR1 MNHNS and CDR2 SASEGT. The CDR3 is CASSEAGASSGSANEQFF. CDR3 DNA: TGTGCCAGCAGTGAAGCGGGGGCTAGTAGCGGGAGCGCCAATGAGCAGTTCTTC.